The entry that follows covers one TCR beta chain sequence. Antigen specificity is unknown. Since a much larger clone is just one base distant, this may be a read error. This entry is derived from a study of blood T cells in healthy people across ages. Study-level results: Strong correlation linked observed beta diversity and percent naive T cells.

The use of a sample-barcoded 5' primer and a J-beta primer mix characterized a second PCR of roughly 6 to 11 cycles. CDR3-containing paired-end reads numbered at least 2.5 million in each sample. TCRdb analysed the 5' RACE reads with MiXCR anew, one entry per CDR3 protein. Of roughly 930,000 distinct CDR3 sequences in the sample, around 48% are singletons; the top ten hold about an eighth. In germline, CDR1 is SGHDN, CDR2 FVKESK. The CDR3 is 13 amino acids. This chain connects TRBV14 to TRBJ2-5; TRBD2 matches 10 bases. The material sequenced was blood. This TCR came from a man younger than 45 in good health. DNA for the CDR3: TGTGCCAGCAGCCCTAGCGGGGGAGAGGCCCAGTACTTC. Its translation: CASSPSGGEAQYF.